This entry describes one T cell receptor beta chain. The germline V gene has CDR1 MDHEN and CDR2 SYDVKM. V shed 6 bases and J 4 bases; nucleotides not matched to a gene: 7. This CDR3 spans 14 amino acids. Isolation of CD8+ and CD4+ T cells was performed negatively, whereas enrichment of TEMRA cells was done by FACS. Reverse transcription used about 0.5 to 1 ug RNA and random hexamers. One entry per CDR3 protein, called by TCRdb with MiXCR from the immunoSEQ multiplex PCR reads. The sample holds 180,000 or so distinct CDR3 sequences, about 95% seen once. These data belong to a study of CD8 T cells in Susac syndrome.

Source material: CD4+ T cells from PBMCs. The chain uses TRBV28 and TRBJ2-7; 9 bases line up with TRBD2. This sequence was found in a human donor in good health. The chain's CDR3 is CASRPGTSTYEQYF. In DNA, the CDR3 is TGTGCCAGCAGACCCGGGACTAGCACATACGAGCAGTACTTC.